The 11 T cell receptor beta chains below all came from one sample that was sequenced in a study of OX40 agonist ivuxolimab in advanced cancers. Receptor amplification or capture employed the immunoSEQ multiplex PCR assay. Not all clones reach the TCRdb copy of this immuneACCESS table, which keeps in-frame sequences only. Checked studies attribute under half of the gap to unresolved V genes and leave the rest unexplained. In this sample the table shows tens of thousands of clones, approximately 93% of which occur a single time. Around an eighth of the sample is held by the ten biggest clonotypes. This specimen consisted of CD4+ or CD8+ T cells sorted from blood, obtained in a trial of the OX40 agonist ivuxolimab. The receptors were gathered from an adult with an advanced solid tumor such as melanoma, head and neck, liver or kidney cancer.

This chain links TRBV5-1 with TRBJ2-5, with D possibly being TRBD2 (5 bases). The germline CDR1 and CDR2 sequences are SGHRS and YFSETQ. Trimming shortened V by 3 bases and J by 0 bases, and 6 bases separated the two germline ends. CDR3 length: 13 amino acids. CDR3: CASSYGNQETQYF. The DNA for the CDR3 is TGCGCCAGCAGCTACGGGAACCAAGAGACCCAGTACTTC.

This clone was counted a few times. The chain has TRBV2 and TRBJ1-5; 8 nucleotides match TRBD1. This CDR3 contains 15 residues. Germline CDR1 reads SNHLY; CDR2 reads FYNNEI. V shed 4 bases and J 5 bases; nucleotides not matched to a gene: 7. The CDR3 is CASSGTGLSHQPQHF. CDR3 sequence (DNA): TGTGCCAGCAGTGGGACAGGGCTCTCACATCAGCCCCAGCATTTT.

This chain uses TRBV5-1 with TRBJ2-3; 15 bases fit TRBD2. V lost 3 bases and J lost 1; bases outside the gene matches: 6. CDR1 and CDR2 from the germline V gene are SGHRS and YFSETQ. There are 18 residues in the CDR3. Here the CDR3 reads CASSYGLAGGPGTDTQYF. CDR3 nucleotide sequence: TGCGCCAGCAGCTACGGACTAGCGGGAGGGCCGGGCACAGATACGCAGTATTTT.

The CDR3 is CASSLRQAEYNEQFF. The CDR3 DNA is TGTGCCAGCAGCCTGCGACAGGCGGAGTACAATGAGCAGTTCTTC. The rearrangement uses TRBV11-2 and TRBJ2-1, with a weak D call TRBD1 (6 bases). CDR3 length: 15 residues. Trimming pared 5 bases from V and 4 bases from J, leaving 15 bases between. Germline V gene lookup returns CDR1 SGHAT and CDR2 FQNNGV.

This clone was recorded only once. The genes are TRBV15 and TRBJ1-4; D is possibly TRBD1 (6 bases). This CDR3 is built from 13 residues. CDR1 is LNHNV, CDR2 YYDKDF, per germline (reference sequence). With 3 bases removed from V and 7 bases from J, the gap between germline ends came to 9 bases. Here the CDR3 reads CATSRGGVEKLFF. DNA of the CDR3: TGTGCCACCAGCAGGGGGGGCGTTGAAAAACTGTTTTTT.

The chain joins TRBV5-6 to TRBJ1-1; D may be TRBD1 (5 bases). The CDR3 totals 14 residues. Trimming left V 2 bases short and J 3 bases short, with 11 bases between. The germline CDR1 and CDR2 sequences are SGHDT and YYEEEE. CDR3 sequence reads: CASSLYQGHTEAFF. DNA for the CDR3: TGTGCCAGCAGCTTATACCAGGGTCACACTGAAGCTTTCTTT.

The chain couples TRBV7-9 to TRBJ1-2, with D perhaps TRBD1 (6 bases). V shed 5 bases and J shed 5 bases, with 21 bases lying between them. The CDR3 is 16 amino acids. Germline-derived CDR1 and CDR2 are SEHNR and FQNEAQ (reference sequence). The CDR3 region is CASSPTDSHGKYGYTF. CDR3 nucleotide sequence: TGTGCCAGCAGCCCGACGGACAGCCATGGAAAATATGGCTACACCTTC.

In DNA form, the CDR3 reads TGTGCCAGCAGACCAGGACAGTACAATGAGCAGTTCTTC. It translates to CASRPGQYNEQFF. V gene TRBV7-2 combines with J gene TRBJ2-1; tentative D call: TRBD1 (6 bases). The germline V gene encodes CDR1 SGHTA and CDR2 FQGNSA. This CDR3 contains 13 residues. Trimming cost V 6 bases and J 4 bases, with 10 bases left between them.

The genes are TRBV7-6 and TRBJ1-5, with D possibly matching TRBD1 (5 bases). Germline V gives CDR1 SGHVS, CDR2 FNYEAQ. The V gene lost 0 bases and the J gene lost 7 bases, with 7 bases spanning the gap. The CDR3 loop spans 13 amino acids. CDR3 sequence (DNA): TGTGCCAGCAGCTTAGCGGAGGGGCAGCCCCAGCATTTT. Protein product: CASSLAEGQPQHF.

The rearrangement uses TRBV5-7 and TRBJ2-7; D gene unclear. TRBV5-7 is labeled an ORF, and its function is uncertain. The CDR3 spans 12 residues. V lost 3 bases and J 4 bases, leaving 8 bases between the germline ends. CDR3 protein: CASSSTRYEQYF. The CDR3 DNA follows: TGTGCCAGCAGCTCGACTCGATACGAGCAGTACTTC.

The rearrangement joins TRBV6-5 to TRBJ2-2; D remains ambiguous. This CDR3 has 15 amino acids. Per germline, CDR1 MNHEY and CDR2 SVGAGI. V was cut by 0 bases and J by 4 bases, with 9 bases left in between. Written as DNA, the CDR3 is TGTGCCAGCAGTTACTCAGGCAGACTCACCGGGGAGCTGTTTTTT. It specifies CASSYSGRLTGELFF.